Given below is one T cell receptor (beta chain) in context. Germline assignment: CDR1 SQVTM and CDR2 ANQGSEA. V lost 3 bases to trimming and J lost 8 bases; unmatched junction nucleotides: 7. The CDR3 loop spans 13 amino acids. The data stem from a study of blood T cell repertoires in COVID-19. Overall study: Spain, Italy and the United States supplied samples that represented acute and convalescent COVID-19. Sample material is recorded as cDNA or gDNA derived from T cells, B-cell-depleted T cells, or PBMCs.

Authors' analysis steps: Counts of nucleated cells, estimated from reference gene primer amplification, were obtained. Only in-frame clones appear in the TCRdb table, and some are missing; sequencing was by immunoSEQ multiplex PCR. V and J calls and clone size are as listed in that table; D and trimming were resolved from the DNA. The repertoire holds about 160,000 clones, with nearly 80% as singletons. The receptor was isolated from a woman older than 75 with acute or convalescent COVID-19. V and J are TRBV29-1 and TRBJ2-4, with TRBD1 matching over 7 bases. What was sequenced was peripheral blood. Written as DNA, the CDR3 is TGCAGCGTTGAGTTAGGGGGCGAGGACATTCAGTACTTC. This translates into CSVELGGEDIQYF.